This T cell receptor (beta chain) stems from a study of OX40 agonist ivuxolimab in advanced cancers. Study summary: Patients in the trial were receiving intravenous ivuxolimab every 2 weeks, at doses of 0.01 to 10 mg/kg. Study-level points and caveats: Expanded clones were, on average, more numerous among CD8+ T cells than CD4+. Doses of 0.1 to 3.0 mg/kg were accompanied by clonal expansion of CD4+ and CD8+ blood T cells by week 6. There were also nonresponders showing low normalized T-cell clonal expansion.

TCRdb's table, derived via immunoSEQ multiplex PCR, lists solely in-frame clones and lacks some. The sample lists tens of thousands of clones; 85% to 95% were seen once. The CDR3 contains 12 residues. V gave up 4 bases and J gave up 8 bases; unmatched junction bases: 4. Germline V gene sequence: CDR1 MGHRA, CDR2 YSYEKL. As to this clone: Antigen specificity is unknown.

The source of this sequence is an adult with an advanced solid tumor such as melanoma, head and neck, liver or kidney cancer. The V and J genes are TRBV4-1 and TRBJ1-2; 7 bases map to TRBD1. The material sequenced was CD4+ or CD8+ T cells sorted from blood, taken in a trial of the OX40 agonist ivuxolimab. CDR3 sequence (DNA): TGCGCCAGCAGCCTCGGGGACAGCGGCTACACCTTC. It encodes CASSLGDSGYTF.